These 6 T cell receptor beta chains came from one sample sequenced in a study of blood T cell repertoires in COVID-19. The assay was immunoSEQ multiplex PCR, and TCRdb's table has in-frame clones only and misses some. The sample contains about 89,000 clones, nearly 80% of which appear only once. The source material was peripheral blood. The receptors were sampled from an older man with COVID-19, enrolled during active disease.

V is TRBV5-1 and J is TRBJ1-4, with 9 bases identical to TRBD1. In germline, CDR1 is SGHRS, CDR2 YFSETQ. J was trimmed by 7 bases and V by 2 bases; bases with no gene match: 6. This CDR3 region has 15 residues. CDR3 nucleotides: TGCGCCAGCAGCTTTCGGACAGGGGCGAGTGAAAAACTGTTTTTT. Amino acids: CASSFRTGASEKLFF.

J is TRBJ1-5 and V is TRBV5-6; D not certain. This CDR3 has 14 residues. CDR1 is SGHDT, CDR2 YYEEEE, per germline. Trimming stripped 1 base from V and 5 bases from J, with 10 bases between. CDR3 bases: TGTGCCAGCAGCTTGCAAGGAGGACATCAGCCCCAGCATTTT. It encodes CASSLQGGHQPQHF.

V gene TRBV30 combines with J gene TRBJ1-4; 12 nucleotides line up with TRBD1. This CDR3 region has 13 residues. Trimming took 5 bases from V and 8 from J; bases not matched to a gene: 3. The germline CDR1 and CDR2 sequences are GTSNPN and SVGIG (reference sequence). CDR3 protein: CAWDGTGGEKLFF. The CDR3 nucleotides are TGTGCCTGGGACGGGACAGGGGGCGAAAAACTGTTTTTT.

The chain joins TRBV12-3 or TRBV12-4 to TRBJ1-1; TRBD1 matches 8 bases. This CDR3 has 11 amino acids. Trimming cost V 6 bases and J 7 bases; bases outside gene matches: 1. The CDR3 DNA reads TGTGCCAGCAGGGGACAGGTTGAAGCTTTCTTT. It specifies CASRGQVEAFF.

The chain has TRBV6-5 and TRBJ1-2, with 12 nucleotides matching TRBD1. Losses at the gene ends were 6 bases for V and 8 bases for J; bases not matched to a gene: 10. There are 15 residues in the CDR3. Germline V gene lookup returns CDR1 MNHEY and CDR2 SVGAGI. CDR3 bases: TGTGCCAGCAGGCCGGGACAGGGGGCTATCTACGGCTACACCTTC. Amino acid sequence: CASRPGQGAIYGYTF.

This chain joins TRBV6-4 and TRBJ1-1; D may be TRBD1 (6 bases). Looked up from germline, CDR1 is MRHNA and CDR2 is SNTAGT. V gave up 5 bases and J gave up 2 bases, with 9 bases separating them. This CDR3 contains 13 residues. The CDR3 nucleotides are TGTGCCAGCAGTAGGGACACCAACACTGAAGCTTTCTTT. Protein: CASSRDTNTEAFF.